A single sample is the source of the 23 T cell receptor beta chains below, sequenced in a study of blood T cells in healthy people across ages. Alongside a J-beta primer mix, a sample-barcoded 5' primer served in a second PCR lasting about 7 to 12 cycles. TCRdb re-derived calls from the 5' RACE reads in MiXCR, one entry per CDR3 protein. The data contain more than 1 million distinct CDR3 sequences, around 43% of them singletons. Material: blood. The origin of the receptors is a woman aged 60-70 years in good health.

This clonotype was observed a few times. The chain is built from TRBV20-1 and TRBJ1-2; 7 bases are shared with TRBD1. The J segment lost 6 bases and the V segment lost 2 bases, leaving 6 bases of the junction unmatched. Per germline, CDR1 DFQATT and CDR2 SNEGSKA (reference sequence). The CDR3 contains 13 residues. This chain's CDR3 is CSARKQGYNGYTF. The CDR3 nucleotides are TGCAGTGCTAGAAAACAGGGGTATAATGGCTACACCTTC.

CDR3 protein: CSVGTYKNIQYF. The DNA of the CDR3 is TGCAGCGTTGGGACATACAAAAACATTCAGTACTTC. This chain uses TRBV29-1 with TRBJ2-4; possibly TRBD1 for D (5 bases). This CDR3 contains 12 residues. V was shortened by 4 bases and J by 3 bases, with 7 bases between the two germline ends. Germline loops: CDR1 SQVTM, CDR2 ANQGSEA.

The table lists this clonotype with a few counts. The chain is built from TRBV9 and TRBJ2-1; D call uncertain. This CDR3 has 13 residues. Germline CDR1 SGDLS, CDR2 YYNGEE. V gave up 0 bases and J gave up 9 bases, with 10 bases separating them. CDR3 nucleotides: TGTGCCAGCAGCGTAGACATGGTTCGTGAGCAGTTCTTC. It specifies CASSVDMVREQFF.

This clonotype has more than one count but fewer than ten. The V call is TRBV10-1, the J call TRBJ2-4, with a tentative D call TRBD2 (7 bases). This CDR3 region has 18 residues. Per the germline V gene, CDR1 is WNHNN and CDR2 is SYGVQD (reference sequence). V was cut by 0 bases and J by 0 bases, with 15 bases left in between. CDR3 sequence reads: CASSESLGGGQAKNIQYF. The CDR3 coding sequence is TGCGCCAGCAGTGAGTCCCTTGGGGGGGGACAAGCCAAAAACATTCAGTACTTC.

This clonotype was recorded at least ten times. J is TRBJ2-3 and V is TRBV12-3 or TRBV12-4, with 7 bases aligning to TRBD2. The CDR3 runs 18 residues. J was trimmed by 5 bases and V by 5 bases; bases with no gene match: 19. The CDR3 loop is CASSRAQSLAGIRDTQYF. CDR3 DNA: TGTGCCAGCAGTCGAGCCCAATCCTTAGCGGGTATTCGAGATACGCAGTATTTT.

The V and J genes are TRBV12-5 and TRBJ1-1, with D possibly being TRBD1 (6 bases). Germline CDR1 LGHNT, CDR2 FRNRAP. V lost 7 bases to trimming and J lost 7 bases, with 13 bases between them. The CDR3 extends over 12 amino acids. The CDR3 nucleotides are TGTGCTAGTGTCGGATCAGGGGATGAAGCTTTCTTT. Residues: CASVGSGDEAFF.

This clonotype was seen a few times. The gene calls are TRBV24-1 and TRBJ2-3; no clear D. The CDR3 covers 15 residues. The V gene's germline CDR1 is KGHDR and CDR2 SFDVKD. The V end was cut by 9 bases, the J end by 3 bases, with 18 bases between. CDR3: CATEVLCELTDTQYF. In DNA, the CDR3 is TGTGCCACCGAAGTGTTGTGTGAGCTTACAGATACGCAGTATTTT.

V and J are TRBV3-1 and TRBJ2-7; 11 bases are shared with TRBD2. The germline V gene has CDR1 LGHDT and CDR2 YNNKEL (reference sequence). The CDR3 has 19 amino acids. Trimming removed 0 bases from V and 1 base from J; junction bases left unmatched: 11. The DNA for the CDR3 is TGTGCCAGCAGCCAAGAAGCGGCGACTAGCGGGATTCGGTCCTACGAGCAGTACTTC. This sequence encodes CASSQEAATSGIRSYEQYF.

This clonotype appeared a few times. V usage is TRBV3-1 and J usage is TRBJ2-1; D is unresolved. Germline CDR1 reads LGHDT; CDR2 reads YNNKEL (reference sequence). This CDR3 spans 14 amino acids. Trimming left V 3 bases short and J 7 bases short, with 13 bases between. CDR3 coding DNA: TGTGCCAGCAGCCAGGGTCTCCCGGGTAATGAGCAGTTCTTC. It codes for CASSQGLPGNEQFF.

J is TRBJ2-6 and V is TRBV4-1; D not resolved. Trimming stripped 4 bases from V and 0 bases from J, with 16 bases between. The CDR3 length is 18 residues. From germline, CDR1 is MGHRA and CDR2 YSYEKL. The CDR3 nucleotides read TGCGCCAGCAGCCGATCGGGCCAAGTTCTCTCTGGGGCCAACGTCCTGACTTTC. Protein: CASSRSGQVLSGANVLTF.

DNA for the CDR3: TGTGCCAGCAGCCAGCGACTAGCTGGAGAGACCCAGTACTTC. This translates into CASSQRLAGETQYF. This chain joins TRBV3-1 and TRBJ2-5; TRBD2 matches at 7 bases. The ends lost 3 bases at V and 4 bases at J; junction bases unmatched: 5. Germline CDR1 is LGHDT and CDR2 is YNNKEL (reference sequence). The CDR3 consists of 14 residues.

This clonotype was seen just once. The chain is built from TRBV7-2 and TRBJ2-7; D not certain. CDR1 and CDR2 (germline): SGHTA, FQGNSA. This CDR3 is 14 amino acids long. V lost 5 bases, J lost 0 bases, and 11 bases lay in between. CDR3 bases: TGTGCCAGCAGCGATGTACGGGTCTCCTACGAGCAGTACTTC. It codes for CASSDVRVSYEQYF. Based on the CDR3 plus reference TRBV7-2 and TRBJ2-7, the full variable domain is GAGVSQSPSNKVTEKGKDVELRCDPISGHTALYWYRQSLGQGLEFLIYFQGNSAPDKSGLPSDRFSAERTGGSVSTLTIQRTQQEDSAVYLCASSDVRVSYEQYFGPGTRLTVT.

This clonotype was observed a handful of times. The J gene is TRBJ2-7, the V gene TRBV5-1, with D maybe TRBD2 (6 bases). The CDR3 has 16 amino acids. Germline values: CDR1 SGHRS, CDR2 YFSETQ. V dropped 7 bases and J dropped 2 bases, with 22 bases sitting between them. The CDR3: CASSLPRLGGTYEQYF. In DNA form, the CDR3 reads TGCGCCAGCTCACTCCCCCGACTCGGGGGAACCTACGAGCAGTACTTC.

This clonotype was seen more than once but under ten times. This chain joins TRBV5-1 and TRBJ1-2, with D perhaps TRBD1 (5 bases). CDR1 and CDR2 from the germline V gene are SGHRS and YFSETQ. Trimming cost V 3 bases and J 8 bases, with 11 bases left between them. The CDR3 length is 12 residues. The CDR3 reads CASSSQGGGYTF. The CDR3 DNA reads TGCGCCAGCAGCTCCCAGGGCGGCGGCTACACCTTC.

Worth noting for this clonotype: With a much larger clone just one base away, this may be a read error. The rearrangement links TRBV4-2 to TRBJ2-5, with D possibly being TRBD1 (7 bases). The CDR3 covers 15 residues. CDR1 and CDR2 from the germline V gene are LGHNA and YNFKEQ. CDR3 residues: CAGSPRDRNQETQYF. DNA of the CDR3: TGTGCCGGCAGCCCGCGGGACAGAAATCAAGAGACCCAGTACTTC.

This clonotype was seen just once. The CDR3 sequence: CASRRTSVDYEQYF. Written as DNA, the CDR3 is TGTGCCAGCAGGCGGACTAGCGTTGACTACGAGCAGTACTTC. This sequence joins TRBV6-4 and TRBJ2-7, with 9 nucleotides matching TRBD2. Germline V lookup: CDR1 MRHNA, CDR2 SNTAGT. This CDR3 spans 14 amino acids. V dropped 6 bases and J dropped 3; count of bases not matched to a gene: 6.

The V call is TRBV10-3, the J call TRBJ2-2, with 8 bases matching TRBD2. The CDR3 runs to 14 residues. The junction had 9 bases not matched to a gene; V was cut back by 10 bases and J by 5 bases. The germline CDR1 and CDR2 sequences are ENHRY and SYGVKD. In nucleotides, the CDR3 is TGTGCCACTCAAGCGGGAGCGGGGACCGGGGAGCTGTTTTTT. Its translation: CATQAGAGTGELFF.

In DNA, the CDR3 is TGTGCCAGCAGCCGTGGGACTCCTGGCGCGAACACCGGGGAGCTGTTTTTT. This codes for CASSRGTPGANTGELFF. V is TRBV6-1 and J is TRBJ2-2; the D gene is possibly TRBD2 (6 bases). Germline assignment: CDR1 MNHNS and CDR2 SASEGT. This CDR3 has 17 amino acids. Trimming pared 6 bases from V and 0 bases from J, leaving 17 bases between.

The chain couples TRBV6-1 to TRBJ1-4, with a possible D match to TRBD1 (6 bases). Trimming removed 2 bases at V and 7 bases at J, with 14 bases between. The CDR3 covers 15 residues. CDR1 and CDR2 from the germline V gene are MNHNS and SASEGT. CDR3 nucleotides: TGTGCCAGCAGTGAAATTGGGGGCAATCGTGAAAAACTGTTTTTT. Its protein product is CASSEIGGNREKLFF.

The chain joins TRBV28 to TRBJ1-6; D remains unclear. V lost 11 bases and J lost 7, with 21 bases in between. The germline V gene has CDR1 MDHEN and CDR2 SYDVKM. This CDR3 is 15 amino acids long. CDR3 in amino acids: CAHGGSTVTNSPLHF. The CDR3 coding sequence is TGTGCCCACGGTGGCAGCACCGTAACCAATTCACCCCTCCACTTT.

The chain uses TRBV7-7 and TRBJ2-5; no clear D gene. V gave up 3 bases and J gave up 5 bases, with 10 bases separating them. In germline, CDR1 is SSHAT, CDR2 FNYEAQ (reference sequence). The CDR3 runs 13 residues. In DNA form, the CDR3 reads TGTGCCAGCAGCTTCGACCTTTGGGAGACCCAGTACTTC. Its protein is CASSFDLWETQYF.

This chain joins TRBV14 and TRBJ2-4; D not resolved. The CDR3 extends over 16 amino acids. Germline lookup yields CDR1 SGHDN and CDR2 FVKESK. The ends were cut back, 3 bases at V and 0 bases at J, with 12 bases in the middle. CDR3 sequence: CASSQNNWVAKNIQYF. CDR3 bases: TGTGCCAGCAGCCAGAATAACTGGGTAGCCAAAAACATTCAGTACTTC.

The sample holds many counts of this clonotype. This chain links TRBV10-3 with TRBJ1-5, with a possible D match to TRBD1 (5 bases). This CDR3 spans 13 amino acids. Trimming took 10 bases from V and 3 from J, leaving 13 bases between them. Germline loops: CDR1 ENHRY, CDR2 SYGVKD. Here the CDR3 reads CATAEGNNQPQHF. The CDR3 DNA reads TGTGCCACCGCTGAGGGGAACAATCAGCCCCAGCATTTT.